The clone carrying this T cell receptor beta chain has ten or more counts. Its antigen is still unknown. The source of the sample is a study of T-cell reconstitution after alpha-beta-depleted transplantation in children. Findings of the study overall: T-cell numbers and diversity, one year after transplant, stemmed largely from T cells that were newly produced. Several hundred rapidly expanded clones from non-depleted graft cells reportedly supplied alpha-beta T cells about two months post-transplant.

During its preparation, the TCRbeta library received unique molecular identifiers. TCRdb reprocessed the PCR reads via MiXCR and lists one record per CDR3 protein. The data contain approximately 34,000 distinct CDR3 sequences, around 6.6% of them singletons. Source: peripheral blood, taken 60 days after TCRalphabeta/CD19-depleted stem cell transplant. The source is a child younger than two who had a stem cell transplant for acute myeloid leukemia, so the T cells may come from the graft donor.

CDR3 protein: CSAETYLNTEAFF. The CDR3, as DNA: TGCAGTGCTGAGACATATTTGAACACTGAAGCTTTCTTT. The chain carries TRBV20-1 and TRBJ1-1; D uncertain. The length of the CDR3 is 13 residues. The ends were cut back, 5 bases at V and 0 bases at J, with 10 bases in the middle. Germline V CDR1 and CDR2: DFQATT, SNEGSKA (reference sequence).